The 23 T cell receptor beta chains below come from one sample, sequenced in a study of blood T cells in healthy people across ages. PCR was performed a second time for roughly 7 to 12 cycles using a sample-barcoded 5' primer and a J-beta primer mix. TCRdb passed the 5' RACE reads through MiXCR, listing each CDR3 protein once. The profile shows 850,000 or so distinct CDR3 sequences, around 30% of them singletons. The sample was blood. All receptors come from a woman at least 80 years old in good health.

In this sample, this clonotype turned up many times. The rearrangement links TRBV29-1 to TRBJ2-3; perhaps TRBD1 as D (6 bases). Looked up from germline, CDR1 is SQVTM and CDR2 is ANQGSEA. This CDR3 contains 15 residues. The V and J ends lost 6 bases and 0 bases respectively, with 16 bases between them. CDR3 bases: TGCAGCGTCGGCCAGGGGATCTCTAGCACAGATACGCAGTATTTT. It yields the protein CSVGQGISSTDTQYF.

As concerns this clonotype: One base away lies a much larger clone, so this may be a sequencing read error. The chain recombines TRBV20-1 with TRBJ2-5; 10 bases line up with TRBD2. Germline V lookup: CDR1 DFQATT, CDR2 SNEGSKA (reference sequence). The CDR3 contains 15 residues. The CDR3 coding sequence is TGCAGTACTAGAGAAGGTAGCGGGGGGCAAGAGACCCAGTACTTC. Residues: CSTREGSGGQETQYF.

This clonotype was seen at least ten times. The chain combines TRBV7-2 with TRBJ2-5; 9 bases fit TRBD2. Germline CDR1 is SGHTA and CDR2 is FQGNSA. The CDR3 contains 16 residues. The V gene end was trimmed by 1 base and the J gene end by 5 bases; junction bases not matched to a gene: 8. CDR3 nucleotides: TGTGCCAGCAGCTTAGTTTCCCTAGCGGGGTTTGAGACCCAGTACTTC. Translated: CASSLVSLAGFETQYF.

This clonotype was seen a handful of times. The rearrangement links TRBV5-5 to TRBJ1-5; D is uncertain. V shed 0 bases and J shed 4 bases, with 11 bases lying between them. This CDR3 contains 15 residues. From germline, CDR1 is SGHKS and CDR2 YYEKEE (reference sequence). The CDR3 DNA reads as TGTGCCAGCAGCTTGGCGATGGAGTTTAATCAGCCCCAGCATTTT. Translation gives CASSLAMEFNQPQHF.

In its sample, this clonotype was seen many times. V and J are TRBV6-2 or TRBV6-3 and TRBJ2-1; 11 nucleotides match TRBD2. CDR3 size: 19 residues. Looked up from germline, CDR1 is MNHEY and CDR2 is SVGEGT. V lost 3 bases to trimming and J lost 0 bases; unmatched junction nucleotides: 10. The CDR3 loop reads CASSYTLAGGESSYNEQFF. The CDR3 region has the DNA TGTGCCAGCAGTTATACCCTAGCGGGGGGCGAGAGCTCCTACAATGAGCAGTTCTTC.

Many counts were recorded for this clonotype. The chain combines TRBV24-1 with TRBJ1-2, with D uncertain. The CDR3 runs to 11 residues. Trimming cost V 4 bases and J 6 bases, with 5 bases left between them. Germline loops: CDR1 KGHDR, CDR2 SFDVKD. The CDR3 DNA sequence: TGTGCCACCAGTGACCTGGATGGCTACACCTTC. Its protein is CATSDLDGYTF.

Worth noting for this clonotype: With a much larger clone just one base away, this may be a read error. The chain couples TRBV15 to TRBJ2-1, with D possibly matching TRBD2 (6 bases). The CDR3 loop spans 16 amino acids. Germline V gene sequence: CDR1 LNHNV, CDR2 YYDKDF (reference sequence). The CDR3 here is CATGRYQGGSYNEQFF. The DNA of the CDR3 is TGTGCCACCGGCAGATACCAGGGAGGCTCCTACAATGAGCAGTTCTTC.

A remark on this clonotype: This may come from a read error, since a much larger clone is one base off. The rearrangement joins TRBV5-1 to TRBJ2-1, with a possible D match to TRBD2 (5 bases). Judging by the DNA end, TRBJ2-7 fits better; the J call may be wrong. CDR1 SGHRS and CDR2 YFSETQ come from the germline V gene. There are 16 residues in the CDR3. CDR3 coding DNA: TGCGCCAGCAGCTTGGATGGTAGCGCCTCCTACAATGAGCAGTACTTC. This translates into CASSLDGSASYNEQYF.

This clonotype was observed many times. The chain joins TRBV6-5 to TRBJ2-5; D not certain. The CDR3 has 13 amino acids. V was pared by 0 bases and J by 5 bases, with 7 bases between. CDR1 and CDR2 from the germline V gene are MNHEY and SVGAGI. The CDR3 DNA is TGTGCCAGCAGTTACTCGATGGGGGAGACCCAGTACTTC. It codes for CASSYSMGETQYF.

This clonotype was counted at least ten times. For the CDR3, the DNA is TGCAGCGCCCGCGGAGGAGACGATGAAGCTTTCTTT. This sequence encodes CSARGGDDEAFF. This rearrangement joins TRBV29-1 to TRBJ1-1; D remains unclear. Germline CDR1 reads SQVTM; CDR2 reads ANQGSEA. V dropped 7 bases and J dropped 7 bases, with 16 bases sitting between them. This CDR3 is 12 amino acids long.

This clonotype was seen a few times. This sequence joins TRBV20-1 and TRBJ1-5, with no clear D. Germline loops: CDR1 DFQATT, CDR2 SNEGSKA (reference sequence). The CDR3 loop spans 15 amino acids. V was shortened by 4 bases and J by 2 bases, with 15 bases between the two germline ends. CDR3 DNA sequence: TGCAGTGCTAAGGGTCCCGGTACCCGCAATCAGCCCCAGCATTTT. It specifies CSAKGPGTRNQPQHF.

This clonotype was seen more than once but under ten times. The chain combines TRBV19 with TRBJ2-3, with D perhaps matching TRBD1 or TRBD2 (5 bases each). Looked up from germline, CDR1 is LNHDA and CDR2 is SQIVND (reference sequence). The CDR3 is made up of 16 amino acids. The V and J ends lost 5 bases and 8 bases respectively, with 23 bases between them. The CDR3 is CASSPRSGTAKGTQYF. DNA of the CDR3: TGTGCCAGTAGTCCTAGAAGTGGGACGGCGAAAGGTACGCAGTATTTT. Using reference TRBV19 and TRBJ2-3 for the parts outside the CDR3, the full variable domain is DGGITQSPKYLFRKEGQNVTLSCEQNLNHDAMYWYRQDPGQGLRLIYYSQIVNDFQKGDIAEGYSVSREKKESFPLTVTSAQKNPTAFYLCASSPRSGTAKGTQYFGPGTRLTVL.

The sample holds a few counts of this clonotype. This chain joins TRBV3-1 and TRBJ2-1; 11 bases are a match to TRBD2. V lost 4 bases and J lost 9; bases outside the gene matches: 17. The germline CDR1 and CDR2 sequences are LGHDT and YNNKEL (reference sequence). There are 18 residues in the CDR3. The CDR3 coding sequence is TGTGCCAGCAGCCGCAAGATGCGGATAGCGGGGGGGCCCCCTGAGCAGTTCTTC. This sequence encodes CASSRKMRIAGGPPEQFF.

The table lists this clonotype with many counts. A much bigger clone sits one base away, suggesting this may be a read error. The J gene is TRBJ2-1, the V gene TRBV10-3; 11 positions agree with TRBD2. This CDR3 comprises 15 residues. Germline values: CDR1 ENHRY, CDR2 SYGVKD. The J segment lost 4 bases and the V segment lost 6 bases, leaving 5 bases of the junction unmatched. CDR3 sequence: CAISPTSGGYNEQFF. The CDR3 bases are TGTGCCATCAGCCCTACTAGCGGGGGTTACAATGAGCAGTTCTTC.

This clonotype has a handful of counts. A read error may explain this, as a much larger clone is one base away. J is TRBJ2-6 and V is TRBV7-2; D uncertain. Per the germline V gene, CDR1 is SGHTA and CDR2 is FQGNSA. The CDR3 totals 15 residues. CDR3 coding DNA: TGTGCCGGCAGCCAAGGCGCCTCTGGGGCCAACGTCCTGACTTTC. Its protein is CAGSQGASGANVLTF.

This clonotype was counted a few times. The chain employs TRBV6-2 or TRBV6-3 and TRBJ2-2; TRBD2 aligns across 7 bases. The CDR3 spans 15 residues. Germline CDR1 and CDR2: MNHEY and SVGEGT. V lost 7 bases, J lost 7 bases, and 12 bases stayed unmatched. DNA of the CDR3: TGTGCCAGCACCGACCGACTAGCTCGGGTCGGGGAGCTGTTTTTT. Amino acids: CASTDRLARVGELFF.

This clonotype was found a few times. One base away lies a much larger clone, so this may be a sequencing read error. The gene calls are TRBV7-2 and TRBJ2-3; TRBD2 is a possible D gene (7 bases). This CDR3 region has 14 residues. Deletions cut 4 bases from V and 2 bases from J, with 10 bases between. The germline V gene encodes CDR1 SGHTA and CDR2 FQGNSA. CDR3 bases: TGTGCCAGCAGCTGGGGGGGCTTCACAGATACGCAGTATTTT. Translating gives CASSWGGFTDTQYF.

A word on this clonotype: A clone one base away is much larger, so this may be a read error. CDR3 protein: CASSQGRGANEQFF. CDR3 in DNA: TGTGCCAGCAGCCAAGGACGGGGGGCGAATGAGCAGTTCTTC. The chain combines TRBV7-7 with TRBJ2-1, with D tentatively TRBD2 (7 bases). Per germline, CDR1 SSHAT and CDR2 FNYEAQ (reference sequence). Trimming removed 5 bases at V and 7 bases at J, with 15 bases between. The CDR3 is made up of 14 amino acids.

This clonotype showed up many times. The V gene is TRBV12-3 or TRBV12-4, the J gene TRBJ2-5; weak D call: TRBD2 (5 bases). This CDR3 is built from 16 residues. V was pared by 0 bases and J by 4 bases, with 15 bases between. This CDR3 is CASSLALGSLRETQYF. The CDR3 region has the DNA TGTGCCAGCAGTTTAGCGCTAGGGAGCCTCCGAGAGACCCAGTACTTC.

With regard to this clonotype: At one of its ends the junction is not consistent with the germline gene, which may arise from a read error. The chain uses TRBV12-3 or TRBV12-4 and TRBJ2-3, with D possibly being TRBD2 (6 bases). The CDR3 has 14 residues. In nucleotides, the CDR3 is TGTGCCAGCCCATGCGGGGCCCCTCCAGATGCGCAGTATTTT. Translation: CASPCGAPPDAQYF.

The CDR3 is CASSLAPPPGEQYF. The CDR3 nucleotides read TGTGCCAGCAGCTTAGCCCCCCCTCCCGGGGAGCAGTACTTC. The V and J genes are TRBV11-2 and TRBJ2-5, with TRBD2 as a possible D gene (5 bases). Germline values: CDR1 SGHAT, CDR2 FQNNGV. The CDR3 is made up of 14 amino acids. The V gene lost 1 base and the J gene lost 11 bases, with 17 bases spanning the gap.

This clonotype was picked up many times. The chain joins TRBV5-6 to TRBJ2-7; TRBD1 might be the D (6 bases). The CDR3 length is 14 residues. The germline V and J ends were trimmed by 5 bases and 3 bases, with 15 bases remaining between them. Germline assignment: CDR1 SGHDT and CDR2 YYEEEE. The CDR3 here is CASRGDIDSYEQYF. Here the CDR3 DNA reads TGTGCCAGCAGGGGGGACATAGATAGCTACGAGCAGTACTTC.

The chain's CDR3 is CASSPANLGQGNQPQHF. CDR3 DNA: TGTGCCAGCTCACCAGCAAATTTGGGACAGGGCAATCAGCCCCAGCATTTT. The chain has TRBV18 and TRBJ1-5; TRBD1 aligns across 8 bases. The CDR3 is made up of 17 amino acids. V gave up 2 bases and J gave up 2 bases; unmatched junction bases: 8. Germline V gives CDR1 KGHSH, CDR2 LQKENI.